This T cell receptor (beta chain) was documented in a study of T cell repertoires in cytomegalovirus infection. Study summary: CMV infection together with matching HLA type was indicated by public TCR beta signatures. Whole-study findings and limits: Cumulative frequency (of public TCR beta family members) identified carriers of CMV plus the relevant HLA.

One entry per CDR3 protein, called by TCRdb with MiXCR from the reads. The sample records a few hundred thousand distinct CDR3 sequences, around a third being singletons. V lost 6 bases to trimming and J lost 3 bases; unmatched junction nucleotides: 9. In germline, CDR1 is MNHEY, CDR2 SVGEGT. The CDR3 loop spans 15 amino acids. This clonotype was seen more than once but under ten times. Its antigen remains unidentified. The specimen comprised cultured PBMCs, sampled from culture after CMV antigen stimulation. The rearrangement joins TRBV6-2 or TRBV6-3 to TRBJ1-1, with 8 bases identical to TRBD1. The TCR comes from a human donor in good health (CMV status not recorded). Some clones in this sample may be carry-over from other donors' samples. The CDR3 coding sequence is TGTGCCAGCAGCCTAGACAGGGGATCGTACACTGAAGCTTTCTTT. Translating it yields CASSLDRGSYTEAFF.